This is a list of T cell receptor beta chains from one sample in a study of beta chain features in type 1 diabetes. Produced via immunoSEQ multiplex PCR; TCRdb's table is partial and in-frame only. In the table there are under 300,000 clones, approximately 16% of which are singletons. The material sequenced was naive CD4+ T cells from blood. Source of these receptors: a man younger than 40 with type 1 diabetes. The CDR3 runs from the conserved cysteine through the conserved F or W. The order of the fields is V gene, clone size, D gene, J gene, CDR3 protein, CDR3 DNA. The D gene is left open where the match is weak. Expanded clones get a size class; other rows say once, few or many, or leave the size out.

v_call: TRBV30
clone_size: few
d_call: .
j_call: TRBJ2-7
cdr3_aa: CAWGSLYEQYF
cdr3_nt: TGTGCCTGGGGTTCCCTCTACGAGCAGTACTTC

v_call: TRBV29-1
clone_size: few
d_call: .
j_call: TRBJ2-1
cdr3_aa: CSVERLTGSYNEQFF
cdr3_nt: TGCAGCGTTGAACGGCTCACCGGTTCCTACAATGAGCAGTTCTTC

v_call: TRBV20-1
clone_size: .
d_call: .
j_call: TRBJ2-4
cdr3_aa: CSAREVNIQYF
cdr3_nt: TGCAGTGCTAGAGAGGTCAACATTCAGTACTTC

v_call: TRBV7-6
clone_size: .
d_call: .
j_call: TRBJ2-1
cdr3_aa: CASSLSAYNEQFF
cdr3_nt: TGTGCCAGCAGCTTATCAGCGTACAATGAGCAGTTCTTC

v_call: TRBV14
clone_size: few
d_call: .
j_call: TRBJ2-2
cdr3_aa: CASSPRQTGELFF
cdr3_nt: TGTGCCAGCAGCCCTCGACAGACCGGGGAGCTGTTTTTT

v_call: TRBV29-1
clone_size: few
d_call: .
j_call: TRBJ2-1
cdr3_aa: CSGTLRVPIMEQFF
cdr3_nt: TGCAGCGGGACTTTGCGGGTTCCCATTATGGAGCAGTTCTTC

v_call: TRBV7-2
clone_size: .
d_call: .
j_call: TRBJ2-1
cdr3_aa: CASSLYYNEQFF
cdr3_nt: TGTGCCAGCAGCTTATACTACAATGAGCAGTTCTTC

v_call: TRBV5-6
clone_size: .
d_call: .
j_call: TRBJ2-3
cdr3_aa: CASSLVRAGTDTQYF
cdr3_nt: TGTGCCAGCAGCTTGGTTAGGGCTGGCACAGATACGCAGTATTTT

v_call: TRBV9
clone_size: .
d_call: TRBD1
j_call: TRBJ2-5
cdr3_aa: CASSVEDRGLETQYF
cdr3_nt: TGTGCCAGCAGCGTAGAGGACAGGGGCCTTGAGACCCAGTACTTC

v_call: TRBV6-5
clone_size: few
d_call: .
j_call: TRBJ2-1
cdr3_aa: CASSYSIGVNEQFF
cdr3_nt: TGTGCCAGCAGTTACTCGATAGGAGTGAATGAGCAGTTCTTC

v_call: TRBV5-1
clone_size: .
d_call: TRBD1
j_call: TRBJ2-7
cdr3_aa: CASSSQGYEQYF
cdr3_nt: TGCGCCAGCAGCTCACAGGGGTACGAGCAGTACTTC

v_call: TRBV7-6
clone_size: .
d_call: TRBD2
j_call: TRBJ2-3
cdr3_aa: CASSPRTSGEPHTQYF
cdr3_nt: TGTGCCAGCAGCCCCAGGACTAGCGGGGAACCTCATACGCAGTATTTT

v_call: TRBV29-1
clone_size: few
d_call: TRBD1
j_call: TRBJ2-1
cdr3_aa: CSVSGGSSYNEQFF
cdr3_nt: TGCAGCGTTTCAGGGGGAAGCTCCTACAATGAGCAGTTCTTC

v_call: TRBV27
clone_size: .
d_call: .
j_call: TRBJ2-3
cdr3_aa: CASSLKYTDTQYF
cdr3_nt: TGTGCCAGCAGTTTAAAGTACACAGATACGCAGTATTTT

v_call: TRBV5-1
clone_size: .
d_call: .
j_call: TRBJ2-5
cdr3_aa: CASSSGDGQRETQYF
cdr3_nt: TGCGCCAGCAGCTCCGGGGATGGGCAGAGGGAGACCCAGTACTTC

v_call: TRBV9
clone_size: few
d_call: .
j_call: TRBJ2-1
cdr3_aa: CASSRFNNEQFF
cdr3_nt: TGTGCCAGCAGTAGATTTAACAATGAGCAGTTCTTC

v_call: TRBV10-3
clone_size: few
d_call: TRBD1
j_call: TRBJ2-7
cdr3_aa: CAIRGQGRSYEQYF
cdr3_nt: TGTGCCATCAGGGGACAGGGCAGGTCCTACGAGCAGTACTTC

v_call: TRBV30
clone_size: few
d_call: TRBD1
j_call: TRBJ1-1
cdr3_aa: CAWTQGTAEAFF
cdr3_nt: TGTGCCTGGACCCAGGGGACAGCTGAAGCTTTCTTT

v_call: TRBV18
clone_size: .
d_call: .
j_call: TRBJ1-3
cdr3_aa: CASAAGDPGNTIYF
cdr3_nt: TGTGCCAGCGCGGCGGGGGACCCTGGAAACACCATATATTTT

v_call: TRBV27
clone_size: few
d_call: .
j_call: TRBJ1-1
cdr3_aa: CASSLERGRSNEAFF
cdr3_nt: TGTGCCAGCAGTTTAGAGCGGGGGCGTAGTAATGAAGCTTTCTTT

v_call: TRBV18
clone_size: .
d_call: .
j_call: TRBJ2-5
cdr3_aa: CASSPPKRSNQYF
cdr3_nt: TGTGCCAGCTCACCACCGAAAAGGTCGAACCAGTACTTC

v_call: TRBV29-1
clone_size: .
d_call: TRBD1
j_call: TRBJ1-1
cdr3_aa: CSVILGGRNTEAFF
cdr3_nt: TGCAGCGTTATCTTAGGGGGCCGGAACACTGAAGCTTTCTTT

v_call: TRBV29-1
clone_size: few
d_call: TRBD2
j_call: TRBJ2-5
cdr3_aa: CSVLGREETQYF
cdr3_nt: TGCAGCGTTCTCGGGAGGGAAGAGACCCAGTACTTC

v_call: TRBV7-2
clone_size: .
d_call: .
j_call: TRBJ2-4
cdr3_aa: CASSGSPGGSKNIQYF
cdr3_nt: TGTGCCAGCAGCGGGTCCCCCGGGGGTAGCAAAAACATTCAGTACTTC

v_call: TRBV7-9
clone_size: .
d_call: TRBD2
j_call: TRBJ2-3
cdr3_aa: CAILAGGGDTQYF
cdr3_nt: TGTGCCATACTAGCGGGAGGTGGCGATACGCAGTATTTT

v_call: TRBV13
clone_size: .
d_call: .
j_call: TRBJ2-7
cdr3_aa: CASSLGGEGYEQYF
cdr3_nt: TGTGCCAGCAGCTTAGGAGGAGAAGGGTACGAGCAGTACTTC

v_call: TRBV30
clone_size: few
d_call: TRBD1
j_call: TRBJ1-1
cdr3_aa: CAWGQGWNTEAFF
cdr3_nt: TGTGCCTGGGGACAGGGGTGGAACACTGAAGCTTTCTTT

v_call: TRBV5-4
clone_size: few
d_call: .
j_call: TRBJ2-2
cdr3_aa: CASSSYTGELFF
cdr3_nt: TGTGCCAGCAGCTCGTACACCGGGGAGCTGTTTTTT

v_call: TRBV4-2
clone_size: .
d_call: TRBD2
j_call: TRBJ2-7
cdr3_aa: CASSQILAGASSYEQYF
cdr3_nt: TGTGCCAGCAGCCAAATCCTAGCGGGAGCGAGCTCCTACGAGCAGTACTTC

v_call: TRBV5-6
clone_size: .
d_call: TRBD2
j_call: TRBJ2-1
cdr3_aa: CASSPRGLAGGIYNEQFF
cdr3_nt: TGTGCCAGCAGCCCGAGAGGGCTAGCGGGAGGAATTTACAATGAGCAGTTCTTC

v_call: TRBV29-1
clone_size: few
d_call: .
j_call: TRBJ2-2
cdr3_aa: CSVERLSGRNTGELFF
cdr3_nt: TGCAGCGTTGAAAGGCTTTCAGGCCGGAACACCGGGGAGCTGTTTTTT

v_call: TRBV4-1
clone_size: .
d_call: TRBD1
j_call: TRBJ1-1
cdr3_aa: CASSRAAGTDDTEAFF
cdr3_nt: TGCGCCAGCAGCCGAGCTGCCGGGACAGACGACACTGAAGCTTTCTTT

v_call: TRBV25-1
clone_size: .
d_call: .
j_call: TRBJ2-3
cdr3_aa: CASKPVVLTDTQYF
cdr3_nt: TGTGCCAGCAAGCCTGTGGTGCTCACAGATACGCAGTATTTT

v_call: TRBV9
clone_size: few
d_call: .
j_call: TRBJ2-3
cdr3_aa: CASSVSSTDTQYF
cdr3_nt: TGTGCCAGCAGCGTATCCAGCACAGATACGCAGTATTTT

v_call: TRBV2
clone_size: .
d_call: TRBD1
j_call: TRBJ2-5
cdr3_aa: CATQGQGPETQYF
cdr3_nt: TGTGCCACCCAGGGACAGGGCCCAGAGACCCAGTACTTC

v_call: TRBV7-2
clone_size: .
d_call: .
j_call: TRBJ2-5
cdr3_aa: CASSFAFGETQYF
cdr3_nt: TGTGCCAGCAGCTTCGCGTTCGGGGAGACCCAGTACTTC

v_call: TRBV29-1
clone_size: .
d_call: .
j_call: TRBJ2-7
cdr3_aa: CSVVARSTYEQYF
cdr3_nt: TGCAGCGTTGTAGCACGGTCAACCTACGAGCAGTACTTC

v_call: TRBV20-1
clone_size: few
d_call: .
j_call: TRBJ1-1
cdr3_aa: CSARFRGEAFF
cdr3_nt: TGCAGTGCTAGATTTCGGGGTGAAGCTTTCTTT

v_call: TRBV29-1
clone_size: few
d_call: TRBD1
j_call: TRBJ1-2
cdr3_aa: CSSQGAGYGYTF
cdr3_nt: TGCAGCTCTCAGGGGGCAGGCTATGGCTACACCTTC

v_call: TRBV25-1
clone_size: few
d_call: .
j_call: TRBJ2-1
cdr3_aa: CASSTVGSYNEQFF
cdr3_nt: TGTGCCAGCAGCACGGTTGGCTCCTACAATGAGCAGTTCTTC

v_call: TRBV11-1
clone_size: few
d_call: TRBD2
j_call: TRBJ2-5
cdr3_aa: CASSTRDYAIETQYF
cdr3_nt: TGTGCCAGCAGCACACGGGACTACGCAATAGAGACCCAGTACTTC

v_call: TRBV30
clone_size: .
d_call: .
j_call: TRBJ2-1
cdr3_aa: CAWNLGSYNEQFF
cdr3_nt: TGTGCCTGGAACCTCGGGAGTTACAATGAGCAGTTCTTC

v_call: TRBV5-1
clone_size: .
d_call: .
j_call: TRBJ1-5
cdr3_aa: CASSLGSVSNQPQHF
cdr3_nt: TGCGCCAGCAGCTTGGGATCCGTTAGCAATCAGCCCCAGCATTTT

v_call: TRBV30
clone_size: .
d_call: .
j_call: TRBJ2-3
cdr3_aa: CAWSGGSTDTQYF
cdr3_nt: TGTGCCTGGAGTGGAGGGAGCACAGATACGCAGTATTTT

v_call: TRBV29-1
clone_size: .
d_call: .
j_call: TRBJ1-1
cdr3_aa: CSVETGFHTEAFF
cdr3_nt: TGCAGCGTTGAAACTGGTTTTCACACTGAAGCTTTCTTT

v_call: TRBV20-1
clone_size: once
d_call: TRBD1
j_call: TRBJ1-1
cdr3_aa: CSAGQGLEAFF
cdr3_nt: TGCAGTGCTGGACAGGGGCTCGAAGCTTTCTTT

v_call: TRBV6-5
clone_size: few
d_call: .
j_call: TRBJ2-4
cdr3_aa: CASSLDGLAKNIQYF
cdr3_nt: TGTGCCAGCAGCTTGGACGGTCTAGCCAAAAACATTCAGTACTTC

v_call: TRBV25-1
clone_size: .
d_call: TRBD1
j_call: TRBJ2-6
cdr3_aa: CASSLTGNGANVLTF
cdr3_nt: TGTGCCAGCAGTCTGACAGGGAACGGGGCCAACGTCCTGACTTTC

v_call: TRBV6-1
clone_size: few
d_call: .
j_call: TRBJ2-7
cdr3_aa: CASSPFRDGLYEQYF
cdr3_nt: TGTGCCAGCAGTCCTTTTCGGGACGGCTTATACGAGCAGTACTTC

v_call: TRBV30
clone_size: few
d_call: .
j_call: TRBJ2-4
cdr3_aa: CAWSVQETATDIQYF
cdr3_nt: TGTGCCTGGAGTGTACAGGAGACTGCCACGGACATTCAGTACTTC

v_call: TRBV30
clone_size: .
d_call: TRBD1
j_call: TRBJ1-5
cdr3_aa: CAWRPGGAQPQHF
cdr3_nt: TGTGCCTGGAGACCAGGGGGCGCCCAGCCCCAGCATTTT